These 18 T cell receptor beta chains came from one sample sequenced in a study of shared clonotypes between healthy human individuals. Cells designated naive CD8 were CD45RO-negative and were positively selected for CCR7, with terminally differentiated effector memory CD45RA+ cells excluded. The repertoire was sequenced with immunoSEQ multiplex PCR; TCRdb's copy has only in-frame clones and lacks some. The sample has 2 million to 2.5 million clones, about 94% seen once. The sequenced material came from naive CD8+ T cells sorted from blood. Every receptor here comes from a young man in good health.

The genes are TRBV28 and TRBJ2-3, with D possibly TRBD2 on 6 matching bases. Germline-derived CDR1 and CDR2 are MDHEN and SYDVKM. The V end was cut by 4 bases, the J end by 6 bases, with 14 bases between. This CDR3 region has 14 residues. The DNA of the CDR3 is TGTGCCAGCAGTTCTGCGGGGCCGATGGATACGCAGTATTTT. It encodes CASSSAGPMDTQYF. The whole variable domain, remainder taken from reference TRBV28 and TRBJ2-3, is DVKVTQSSRYLVKRTGEKVFLECVQDMDHENMFWYRQDPGLGLRLIYFSYDVKMKEKGDIPEGYSVSREKKERFSLILESASTNQTSMYLCASSSAGPMDTQYFGPGTRLTVL.

This CDR3 is CASRGGELFF. CDR3 DNA: TGTGCCAGCAGAGGTGGGGAGCTGTTTTTT. The gene calls are TRBV25-1 and TRBJ2-2; no reliable D call. This CDR3 is built from 10 residues. Looked up from germline, CDR1 is MGHDK and CDR2 is SYGVNS. V gave up 6 bases and J gave up 8 bases, with 4 bases separating them.

A note on this clone: At the DNA level, this CDR3 is encoded by other sequences in the same sample as well. In DNA form, the CDR3 reads TGTGCCAGCAGCTTATCCGGGCAGGGTAATCAGCCCCAGCATTTT. Its translation is CASSLSGQGNQPQHF. The J gene is TRBJ1-5, the V gene TRBV11-2; possible D gene TRBD1, 5 bases. Trimming cost V 2 bases and J 4 bases, with 12 bases left between them. The length of the CDR3 is 15 residues. CDR1 and CDR2 (germline): SGHAT, FQNNGV.

Only one count was recorded for this clone. The chain is built from TRBV19 and TRBJ2-1; no definite D call. Trimming shortened V by 4 bases and J by 5 bases, and 18 bases separated the two germline ends. CDR1 LNHDA and CDR2 SQIVND come from the germline V gene (reference sequence). The CDR3 is 16 amino acids. The CDR3 DNA reads TGTGCCAGTAGTACCCCCCAAGACCCTGAGAACAATGAGCAGTTCTTC. Translation: CASSTPQDPENNEQFF. Together with reference TRBV19 and TRBJ2-1, the CDR3 gives the full variable domain: DGGITQSPKYLFRKEGQNVTLSCEQNLNHDAMYWYRQDPGQGLRLIYYSQIVNDFQKGDIAEGYSVSREKKESFPLTVTSAQKNPTAFYLCASSTPQDPENNEQFFGPGTRLTVL.

This rearrangement joins TRBV6-5 to TRBJ1-1; tentative D call: TRBD1 (5 bases). CDR1 is MNHEY and CDR2 is SVGAGI in the germline V gene. There are 15 residues in the CDR3. V was cut by 6 bases and J by 0 bases, with 14 bases left in between. This CDR3 is CASSGTVGMNTEAFF. The CDR3 DNA sequence: TGTGCCAGCAGCGGGACGGTCGGTATGAACACTGAAGCTTTCTTT.

The chain has TRBV4-2 and TRBJ2-2; 8 bases map to TRBD1. The trim removed 1 base at V and 5 bases at J, leaving 6 bases unmatched. The germline V gene encodes CDR1 LGHNA and CDR2 YNFKEQ. This CDR3 is built from 16 residues. This CDR3 reads CASSQVTGVGTGELFF. As DNA, the CDR3 is TGTGCCAGCAGCCAAGTGACAGGGGTAGGAACCGGGGAGCTGTTTTTT.

The rearrangement joins TRBV25-1 to TRBJ2-1; D is unresolved. Germline CDR1 is MGHDK and CDR2 is SYGVNS. The ends were cut back, 6 bases at V and 8 bases at J, with 17 bases in the middle. The CDR3 runs 14 residues. The DNA for the CDR3 is TGTGCCAGCAGCCAACTCGCTGGGGTCCATGAGCAGTTCTTC. The encoded protein is CASSQLAGVHEQFF.

This chain uses TRBV5-1 with TRBJ1-1; no clear D. V lost 1 base to trimming and J lost 1 base, with 8 bases between them. This CDR3 is 14 amino acids long. Per the germline V gene, CDR1 is SGHRS and CDR2 is YFSETQ. The CDR3 protein is CASSLYSPNTEAFF. DNA for the CDR3: TGCGCCAGCAGCTTGTACTCACCGAACACTGAAGCTTTCTTT.

The CDR3 DNA reads as TGTGCCAGCAGTTACTCGAGTTTGGCCGGGGAGCTGTTTTTT. Its translation: CASSYSSLAGELFF. The rearrangement uses TRBV6-6 and TRBJ2-2; D is undetermined. The V and J ends lost 0 bases and 6 bases respectively, with 8 bases between them. This CDR3 has 14 residues. CDR1 and CDR2 from the germline V gene are MNHNY and SVGAGI (reference sequence).

This clone showed up just once. At the DNA level, this CDR3 is encoded by other sequences in the same sample as well. The chain recombines TRBV28 with TRBJ2-2; TRBD1 matches 8 bases. V shed 4 bases and J 5 bases; nucleotides not matched to a gene: 3. Germline-derived CDR1 and CDR2 are MDHEN and SYDVKM. The CDR3 has 14 residues. The CDR3 reads CASSSTGGTGELFF. CDR3 nucleotides: TGTGCCAGCAGTTCTACAGGGGGAACCGGGGAGCTGTTTTTT.

The chain employs TRBV29-1 and TRBJ1-1, with 9 bases fitting TRBD1. Trimming removed 3 bases from V and 5 bases from J; junction bases left unmatched: 10. CDR3 size: 15 residues. Germline assignment: CDR1 SQVTM and CDR2 ANQGSEA. The CDR3 DNA sequence: TGCAGCGTTGATTACAGGGGGCTAAAGTCGACTGAAGCTTTCTTT. It is translated as CSVDYRGLKSTEAFF.

V usage is TRBV27 and J usage is TRBJ2-1, with 7 bases aligning to TRBD1. The junction had 7 bases not matched to a gene; V was cut back by 9 bases and J by 2 bases. In germline, CDR1 is MNHEY, CDR2 SMNVEV (reference sequence). The CDR3 covers 14 residues. CDR3 DNA sequence: TGTGCCAGTCAGACAGGGTCCGCCTACAATGAGCAGTTCTTC. It encodes CASQTGSAYNEQFF.

The chain recombines TRBV13 with TRBJ2-7; the D is unclear. CDR3 length equals 14 residues. Germline V lookup: CDR1 PRHDT, CDR2 FYEKMQ (reference sequence). V lost 1 base and J 6 bases, leaving 13 bases between the germline ends. The DNA for the CDR3 is TGTGCCAGCAGCTTAGTTTCTAGTTCACCCGAGCAGTACTTC. It translates to CASSLVSSSPEQYF. The entire variable domain, with the rest obtained from reference TRBV13 and TRBJ2-7, is as follows: AAGVIQSPRHLIKEKRETATLKCYPIPRHDTVYWYQQGPGQDPQFLISFYEKMQSDKGSIPDRFSAQQFSDYHSELNMSSLELGDSALYFCASSLVSSSPEQYFGPGTRLTVT.

Concerning this clone: Its ends do not fully match the called genes, so a read error is possible. The V gene is TRBV7-9, the J gene TRBJ1-3; tentatively, D is TRBD1 (5 bases). From germline, CDR1 is SEHNR and CDR2 FQNEAQ (reference sequence). This CDR3 has 16 amino acids. The CDR3 DNA reads as TGTGTCAGCAGCTTAGCTCGAGGGGTGCCTGGAAACACCATATATTTT. It is translated as CVSSLARGVPGNTIYF.

The count of this clone is one. In the same sample, other DNA sequences code for this CDR3. The CDR3 here is CAWSVASSYEQYF. CDR3 nucleotide sequence: TGTGCCTGGAGTGTAGCGAGCTCCTACGAGCAGTACTTC. The chain uses TRBV30 and TRBJ2-7; the D is unclear. V was cut by 0 bases and J by 0 bases, with 6 bases left in between. This CDR3 spans 13 amino acids. The V gene's germline CDR1 is GTSNPN and CDR2 SVGIG (reference sequence).

This rearrangement joins TRBV6-1 to TRBJ2-1, with TRBD2 identical over 10 bases. The junction had 5 bases not matched to a gene; V was cut back by 6 bases and J by 3 bases. The CDR3 extends over 15 amino acids. In germline, CDR1 is MNHNS, CDR2 SASEGT. CDR3 coding DNA: TGTGCCAGCAGCTCTCTAGCGGGAGTCTACAATGAGCAGTTCTTC. This encodes CASSSLAGVYNEQFF.

The gene calls are TRBV5-1 and TRBJ2-7; 7 bases fit TRBD1. The germline V gene has CDR1 SGHRS and CDR2 YFSETQ. Losses at the gene ends were 4 bases for V and 1 base for J; bases not matched to a gene: 8. The CDR3 length is 15 residues. This CDR3 is CASSVRTGVSYEQYF. In nucleotides, the CDR3 is TGCGCCAGCAGCGTCCGGACAGGAGTATCCTACGAGCAGTACTTC.

The rearrangement links TRBV7-9 to TRBJ2-5; no clear D gene. This CDR3 has 15 residues. Per germline, CDR1 SEHNR and CDR2 FQNEAQ (reference sequence). V lost 0 bases, J lost 0 bases, and 8 bases lay in between. CDR3 DNA sequence: TGTGCCAGCAGCTTAGCCTCGGTGTACCAAGAGACCCAGTACTTC. It is translated as CASSLASVYQETQYF. Filled out from reference TRBV7-9 and TRBJ2-5, the complete variable domain reads DTGVSQNPRHKITKRGQNVTFRCDPISEHNRLYWYRQTLGQGPEFLTYFQNEAQLEKSRLLSDRFSAERPKGSFSTLEIQRTEQGDSAMYLCASSLASVYQETQYFGPGTRLLVL.